The present TCR beta chain was sequenced within a study of blood T cell repertoires in COVID-19 (dated by TCRdb to 2018 to 2020). Regarding the research as a whole: Samples covering the acute and convalescent phases of COVID-19 were provided by collaborators in the United States, Italy and Spain. The samples were drawn from two sources: the first 160 participants of the ongoing ImmuneRACE study, and some 1,300 subjects contributed by 6 global collaborators. Where available, HLA class I and class II types were obtained from metadata supplied by the sample provider rather than from assay-based typing. The prospective study material was composed of cDNA or gDNA derived from T cells, B-cell-depleted T cells, or PBMCs. A de-identified subject ID, COVID-19 status, age in years and sex were almost always included in the sample metadata. The repertoires were made available in a free public database intended to serve as a resource for research on the immune response to SARS-CoV-2. Deeply sampled blood TCRbeta repertoires from subjects exposed to, actively infected with, or recovered from COVID-19 were included in the dataset.

Collaborating institutions collected whole blood in K2EDTA tubes following their own protocols. Collaborator samples were shipped for TCRbeta analysis as frozen whole blood, isolated PBMCs, or DNA extracted from either sample type. The immunoSEQ Assay, a bias-controlled multiplex PCR, was used to amplify TCRbeta CDR3 regions from genomic DNA. For the original study's pipeline: Nucleated cell counts per sample were estimated from amplification of reference gene primers within the assay. Sequence reads were collapsed and filtered to measure the absolute abundance of every unique TCRbeta CDR3 rearrangement. For each sample, productive Simpson clonality was calculated by taking the square root of Simpson's diversity index across productive rearrangements. This immuneACCESS table, as held by TCRdb, lists in-frame sequences with V and J called but not all clones. Of the missing ones, under half trace to an unresolved V gene in checked studies; the others have no known cause. For V, J and clone size, that table is used; D and trimming come from the DNA. The sample table contains some 40,000 clones; only one count was recorded for roughly 82% of them. Of the sample, roughly 13% is held by the ten largest clones.

A remark on this clone: This receptor's antigen is unknown. One base away there is no much larger clone; base qualities are not given.

Study-wide conclusions, independent of this receptor: The quantity of clinical and demographic metadata differed by source and by participant and was supplied without curation.

The CDR3 holds 17 amino acids from the cysteine to the phenylalanine. CDR3 DNA is the only sequence kept; it has 51 bases, read in frame from the first base. Sequences MGHDK (CDR1) and SYGVNS (CDR2) are obtained from the germline V gene. The germline ends are 12 bases apart after V is trimmed by 1 base and J by 0 bases. This clonotype was sampled from a human donor in a cohort sampled during active COVID-19. The V and J segments used are TRBV25-1 and TRBJ2-2; TRBD1 is a weak D gene call, 5 bases matching. The source material was peripheral blood. Here is the DNA: TGTGCCAGCAGTGAATTTGAGACAGACCCGAACACCGGGGAGCTGTTTTTT. Translated, it gives CASSEFETDPNTGELFF.